These 18 T cell receptor beta chains were sequenced from one sample in a study of T cells after yellow fever vaccination. MiXCR, run by TCRdb on the 5' RACE reads, gives a single entry per CDR3 protein. Of 500,000 to 650,000 distinct CDR3 sequences listed, less than 20% are singletons. The sample was PBMCs, taken around 5 days after the first yellow fever vaccination. These receptors originate from a man aged 18 to 35 who received the YFV17D yellow fever vaccine.

The V and J genes are TRBV5-1 and TRBJ1-1; the match to TRBD1 covers 8 bases. This CDR3 has 15 residues. In germline, CDR1 is SGHRS, CDR2 YFSETQ. The ends lost 4 bases at V and 0 bases at J; junction bases unmatched: 5. The CDR3 nucleotides are TGCGCCAGCAGCCGGTTGACAGGGGTGAACACTGAAGCTTTCTTT. It codes for CASSRLTGVNTEAFF. Drawing the rest from reference TRBV5-1 and TRBJ1-1, the complete variable domain is KAGVTQTPRYLIKTRGQQVTLSCSPISGHRSVSWYQQTPGQGLQFLFEYFSETQRNKGNFPGRFSGRQFSNSRSEMNVSTLELGDSALYLCASSRLTGVNTEAFFGQGTRLTVV.

This rearrangement joins TRBV10-1 to TRBJ2-7; D is unresolved. The CDR3 loop spans 13 amino acids. Germline CDR1 and CDR2: WNHNN and SYGVQD (reference sequence). Trimming took 0 bases from V and 7 from J, leaving 10 bases between them. The CDR3 protein is CASSESPDVEQYF. CDR3 in DNA: TGCGCCAGCAGTGAGTCGCCTGACGTGGAGCAGTACTTC.

J is TRBJ2-3 and V is TRBV2; D assignment may be TRBD1 or TRBD2 (5 bases each). CDR3 length equals 16 residues. V lost 2 bases to trimming and J lost 1 base, with 13 bases between them. Germline loops: CDR1 SNHLY, CDR2 FYNNEI. The CDR3: CASSELGTYGTDTQYF. In DNA form, the CDR3 reads TGTGCCAGCAGTGAACTGGGGACGTACGGCACAGATACGCAGTATTTT.

The chain has TRBV24-1 and TRBJ2-1; D unclear. Germline assignment: CDR1 KGHDR and CDR2 SFDVKD. V was clipped by 4 bases and J by 4 bases, with 16 bases between them. This CDR3 has 16 amino acids. CDR3 in DNA: TGTGCCACCAGTGACCGACACAACCCTGGGTACAATGAGCAGTTCTTC. This encodes CATSDRHNPGYNEQFF.

This rearrangement joins TRBV21-1 to TRBJ1-2; the table's D call TRBD1 went unverified against the DNA. TRBV21-1 constitutes a pseudogene. The CDR3 is 15 amino acids. In DNA, the CDR3 is TGTGCCAGCAGCACCCCCTCACAGGGGGTTACGGGCTACACCTTC. Protein: CASSTPSQGVTGYTF.

The chain is built from TRBV7-9 and TRBJ2-5; tentative D call: TRBD1 (5 bases). Trimming removed 5 bases from V and 3 bases from J, with 10 bases in between. This CDR3 has 13 amino acids. From germline, CDR1 is SEHNR and CDR2 FQNEAQ (reference sequence). The DNA of the CDR3 is TGTGCCAGCAGCGCGACAGATAAAGAGACCCAGTACTTC. This translates into CASSATDKETQYF.

A few counts support this clonotype. This chain joins TRBV10-3 and TRBJ1-2; 10 nucleotides align to TRBD1. Trimming removed 1 base from V and 7 bases from J; junction bases left unmatched: 3. This CDR3 has 14 amino acids. The germline gives CDR1 ENHRY, CDR2 SYGVKD. The CDR3 nucleotides read TGTGCCATCAGTGAGTTGACAGGGGGCCTTGGCTACACCTTC. Translation gives CAISELTGGLGYTF.

This rearrangement joins TRBV20-1 to TRBJ2-3; 8 bases are a match to TRBD2. CDR3 size: 13 residues. The germline V gene encodes CDR1 DFQATT and CDR2 SNEGSKA (reference sequence). V dropped 6 bases and J dropped 6; count of bases not matched to a gene: 8. Here the CDR3 DNA reads TGCAGTGCCACCGAGCGGGGGATCGATACGCAGTATTTT. Its translation: CSATERGIDTQYF.

The CDR3 spells CASNQDRARGKLFF. The CDR3, as DNA: TGTGCCAGCAACCAGGACAGGGCCCGTGGAAAACTGTTTTTT. The chain joins TRBV6-2 or TRBV6-3 to TRBJ1-4, with 8 bases identical to TRBD1. The germline V gene has CDR1 MNHEY and CDR2 SVGEGT. This CDR3 is 14 amino acids long. J was trimmed by 10 bases and V by 7 bases; bases with no gene match: 11.

V gene TRBV10-2 combines with J gene TRBJ1-2; no reliable D call. The CDR3 consists of 15 residues. V was trimmed by 7 bases and J by 0 bases, leaving 15 bases between them. Germline loops: CDR1 WSHSY, CDR2 SAAADI. This chain's CDR3 is CASTRMLGANYGYTF. The DNA of the CDR3 is TGCGCCAGCACTCGAATGTTGGGAGCTAACTATGGCTACACCTTC.

The rearrangement joins TRBV5-4 to TRBJ2-5, with 7 bases matching TRBD1. V trimming: 1 base; J trimming: 7 bases; junction bases outside the gene matches: 10. The CDR3 extends over 15 amino acids. Germline V CDR1 and CDR2: SGHNT, YYREEE (reference sequence). Written as DNA, the CDR3 is TGTGCCAGCAGCTTGCCGGGACAGTCTTCAGCGACCCAGTACTTC. Protein product: CASSLPGQSSATQYF.

The chain uses TRBV4-1 and TRBJ2-2; 10 nucleotides align to TRBD2. J gave up 7 bases and V 1 base, and 3 bases lay outside the gene matches. CDR3 size: 15 residues. CDR1 MGHRA and CDR2 YSYEKL come from the germline V gene. CDR3 coding DNA: TGCGCCAGCAGCCAAGTAGCGGGGGGAGGCGGGGAGCTGTTTTTT. Protein product: CASSQVAGGGGELFF.

This clonotype was seen a few times. The V call is TRBV19, the J call TRBJ2-1; the match to TRBD2 covers 8 bases. V trimming: 2 bases; J trimming: 3 bases; junction bases outside the gene matches: 6. Germline CDR1 reads LNHDA; CDR2 reads SQIVND (reference sequence). The CDR3 covers 16 residues. The CDR3 is CASSIIGGGYYNEQFF. CDR3 nucleotides: TGTGCCAGTAGTATAATAGGCGGGGGGTACTACAATGAGCAGTTCTTC.

This clonotype came up a few times. In DNA, the CDR3 is TGTGCCAGCTCTTCGGGCGGGGGGCTTCTCACAGATACGCAGTATTTT. As protein: CASSSGGGLLTDTQYF. V is TRBV18 and J is TRBJ2-3; 8 bases map to TRBD2. Per the germline V gene, CDR1 is KGHSH and CDR2 is LQKENI. This CDR3 comprises 16 residues. J gave up 2 bases and V 6 bases, and 10 bases lay outside the gene matches.

The chain has TRBV18 and TRBJ1-6, with D hard to call. This CDR3 is 13 amino acids long. V was clipped by 3 bases and J by 7 bases, with 7 bases between them. Germline loops: CDR1 KGHSH, CDR2 LQKENI. CDR3 DNA: TGTGCCAGCTCACCGCAGGAAAATTCACCCCTCCACTTT. The encoded protein is CASSPQENSPLHF.

V gene TRBV6-1 combines with J gene TRBJ1-6; 12 nucleotides agree with TRBD1. Germline V gives CDR1 MNHNS, CDR2 SASEGT. This CDR3 has 16 amino acids. The V and J ends lost 3 bases and 7 bases, in that order; junction bases with no gene match: 4. The CDR3 is CASSEPGQGANSPLHF. CDR3 nucleotides: TGTGCCAGCAGTGAGCCGGGACAGGGGGCGAATTCACCCCTCCACTTT.

The chain is built from TRBV18 and TRBJ1-5; 11 nucleotides line up with TRBD1. Germline values: CDR1 KGHSH, CDR2 LQKENI. The V segment lost 5 bases and the J segment 3 bases; nucleotides outside the gene matches: 3. The CDR3 is made up of 15 amino acids. CDR3 DNA sequence: TGTGCCAGCTCAAAGGACAGGGGGCTCAATCAGCCCCAGCATTTT. Residues: CASSKDRGLNQPQHF.

This clonotype was seen a few times. The rearrangement links TRBV11-2 to TRBJ2-3, with 8 bases identical to TRBD2. This CDR3 comprises 18 residues. Germline values: CDR1 SGHAT, CDR2 FQNNGV. The trim removed 5 bases at V and 2 bases at J, leaving 15 bases unmatched. The DNA for the CDR3 is TGTGCCAGCAGCCCCCGAGCCGGGGGGGCCCCCCTCACAGATACGCAGTATTTT. Its translation is CASSPRAGGAPLTDTQYF.